The text below deals with one TCR beta chain. The antigen is undetermined. The germline V and J ends were trimmed by 8 bases and 4 bases, with 14 bases remaining between them. Germline values: CDR1 SNHLY, CDR2 FYNNEI. There are 13 residues in the CDR3. The data were taken from a study of molecular identifiers for immune sequencing clone quantification. Study details: Replicate RNA from about 20,000 or 100,000 naive CD8 T cells formed five aliquots; four were sequenced.

Study-wide results and limits: Whereas naive cells kept under 1% of molecules in clones above 20 RNA copies, such clones held over 97% in effectors.

The bulk TCR libraries were made with methods described before and with listed TCR primers. In TCRdb, the PCR reads were re-called with MiXCR into one record per CDR3 protein. The table has about 500,000 distinct CDR3 sequences, under 30% seen once. This chain connects TRBV2 to TRBJ1-2; a possible D gene is TRBD1 (5 bases). This clonotype was obtained from a human donor in good health. Some libraries in this study had Jurkat cell RNA spiked in. Sequences were obtained from naive CD8+ T cells from blood, with Jurkat cell RNA spiked in. Indicated subset: FACS-sorted CD8+CD4-CCR7+CD45RA+ naive T cells. The CDR3 sequence is CASDHRFLYGYTF. The CDR3 DNA is TGTGCCAGCGATCACAGGTTTCTCTATGGCTACACCTTC. The whole variable domain, remainder taken from reference TRBV2 and TRBJ1-2, is EPEVTQTPSHQVTQMGQEVILRCVPISNHLYFYWYRQILGQKVEFLVSFYNNEISEKSEIFDDQFSVERPDGSNFTLKIRSTKLEDSAMYFCASDHRFLYGYTFGSGTRLTVV.